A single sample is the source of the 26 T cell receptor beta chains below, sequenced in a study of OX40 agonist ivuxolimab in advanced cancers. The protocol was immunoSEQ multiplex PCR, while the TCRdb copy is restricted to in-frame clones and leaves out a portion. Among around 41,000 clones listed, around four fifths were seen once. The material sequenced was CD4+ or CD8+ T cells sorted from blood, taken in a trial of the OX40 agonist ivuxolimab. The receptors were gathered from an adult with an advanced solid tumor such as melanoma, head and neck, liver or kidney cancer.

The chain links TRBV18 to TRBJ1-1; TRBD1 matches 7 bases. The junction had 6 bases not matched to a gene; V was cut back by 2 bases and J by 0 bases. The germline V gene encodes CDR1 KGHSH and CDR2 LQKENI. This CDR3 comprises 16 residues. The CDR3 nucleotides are TGTGCCAGCTCACCATACCGGGACAGTTTGAACACTGAAGCTTTCTTT. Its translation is CASSPYRDSLNTEAFF. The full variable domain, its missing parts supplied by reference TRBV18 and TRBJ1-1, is NAGVMQNPRHLVRRRGQEARLRCSPMKGHSHVYWYRQLPEEGLKFMVYLQKENIIDESGMPKERFSAEFPKEGPSILRIQQVVRGDSAAYFCASSPYRDSLNTEAFFGQGTRLTVV.

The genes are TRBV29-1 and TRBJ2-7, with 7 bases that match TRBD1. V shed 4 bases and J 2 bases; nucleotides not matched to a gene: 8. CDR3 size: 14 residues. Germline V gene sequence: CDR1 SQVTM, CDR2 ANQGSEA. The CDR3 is CSVASVRGTYEQYF. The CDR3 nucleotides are TGCAGCGTTGCCTCCGTCAGGGGGACCTACGAGCAGTACTTC.

The CDR3 sequence: CASSRPGATEAFF. CDR3 coding DNA: TGTGCCAGCAGCCGCCCTGGGGCCACTGAAGCTTTCTTT. V and J are TRBV27 and TRBJ1-1; TRBD1 might be the D (5 bases). The CDR3 runs to 13 residues. Per the germline V gene, CDR1 is MNHEY and CDR2 is SMNVEV (reference sequence). V lost 6 bases and J lost 4, with 12 bases in between.

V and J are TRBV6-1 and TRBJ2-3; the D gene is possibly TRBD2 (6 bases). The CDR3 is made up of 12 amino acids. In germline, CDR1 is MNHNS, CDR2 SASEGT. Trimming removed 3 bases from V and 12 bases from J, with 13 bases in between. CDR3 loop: CASSEVTSQQYF. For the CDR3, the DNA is TGTGCCAGCAGTGAGGTAACTAGCCAACAGTATTTT.

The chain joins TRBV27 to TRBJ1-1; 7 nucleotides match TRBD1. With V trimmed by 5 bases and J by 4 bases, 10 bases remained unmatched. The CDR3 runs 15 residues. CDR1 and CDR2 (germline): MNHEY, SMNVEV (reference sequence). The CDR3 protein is CASSPRQGFSTEAFF. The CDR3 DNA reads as TGTGCCAGCAGTCCCAGACAGGGTTTTAGCACTGAAGCTTTCTTT.

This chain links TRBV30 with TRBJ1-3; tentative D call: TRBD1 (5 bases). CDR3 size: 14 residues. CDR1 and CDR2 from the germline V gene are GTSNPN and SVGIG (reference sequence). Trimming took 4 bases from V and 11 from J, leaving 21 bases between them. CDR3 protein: CAWTSGLGGNPIYF. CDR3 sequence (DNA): TGTGCCTGGACCTCAGGGTTAGGTGGGAACCCCATATATTTT.

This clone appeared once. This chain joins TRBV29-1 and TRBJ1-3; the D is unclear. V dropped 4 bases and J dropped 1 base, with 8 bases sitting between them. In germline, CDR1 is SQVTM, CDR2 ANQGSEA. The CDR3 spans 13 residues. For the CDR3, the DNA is TGCAGCGTTGTCCCGGGGTCTGGAAACACCATATATTTT. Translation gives CSVVPGSGNTIYF.

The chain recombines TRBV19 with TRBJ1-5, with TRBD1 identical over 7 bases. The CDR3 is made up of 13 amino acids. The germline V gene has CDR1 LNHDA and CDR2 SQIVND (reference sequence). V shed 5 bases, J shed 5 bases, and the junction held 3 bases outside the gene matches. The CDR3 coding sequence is TGTGCCAGTAGTCGGGACAGATATCAGCCCCAGCATTTT. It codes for CASSRDRYQPQHF.

CDR3 protein: CASSLRLRGNEQFF. The CDR3 nucleotides are TGTGCCAGCAGCTTACGATTGCGGGGAAATGAGCAGTTCTTC. The J gene is TRBJ2-1, the V gene TRBV5-8; D is possibly TRBD2 (6 bases). CDR1 is SGHTS and CDR2 is YDEGEE in the germline V gene. Between the trimmed V and J ends, which lost 2 bases and 7 bases, there was a span of 13 bases. The CDR3 totals 14 residues.

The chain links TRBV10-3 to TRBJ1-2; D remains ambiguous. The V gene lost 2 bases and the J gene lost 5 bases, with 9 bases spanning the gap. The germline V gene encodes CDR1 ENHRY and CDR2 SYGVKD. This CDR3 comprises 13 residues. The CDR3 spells CAISEPAAYGYTF. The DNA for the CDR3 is TGTGCCATCAGTGAGCCGGCAGCGTATGGCTACACCTTC.

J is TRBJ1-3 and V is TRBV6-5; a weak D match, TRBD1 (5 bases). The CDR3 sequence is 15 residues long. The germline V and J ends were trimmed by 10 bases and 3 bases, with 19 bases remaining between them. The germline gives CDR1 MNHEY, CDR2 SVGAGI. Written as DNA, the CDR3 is TGTGCCACCCCTTGGGCAGGGATAGGTGGAAACACCATATATTTT. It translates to CATPWAGIGGNTIYF.

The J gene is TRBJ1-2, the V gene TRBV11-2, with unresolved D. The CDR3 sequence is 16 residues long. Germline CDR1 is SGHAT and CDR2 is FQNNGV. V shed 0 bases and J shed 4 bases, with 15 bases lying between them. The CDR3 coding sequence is TGTGCCAGCAGCTTAGATCGGGTCCCCAGCGCCTATGGCTACACCTTC. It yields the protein CASSLDRVPSAYGYTF.

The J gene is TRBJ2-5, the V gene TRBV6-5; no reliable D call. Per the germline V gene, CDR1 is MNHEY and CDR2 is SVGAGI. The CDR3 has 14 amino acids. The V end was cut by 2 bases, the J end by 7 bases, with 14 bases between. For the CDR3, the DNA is TGTGCCAGCAGTTACGCCCCAGTCGGGCGGACCCAGTACTTC. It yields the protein CASSYAPVGRTQYF.

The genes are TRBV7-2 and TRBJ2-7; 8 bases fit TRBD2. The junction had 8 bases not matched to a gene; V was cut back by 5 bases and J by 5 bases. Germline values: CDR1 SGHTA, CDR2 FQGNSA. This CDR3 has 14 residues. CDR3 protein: CASSPGSGSDEQYF. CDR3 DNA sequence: TGTGCCAGCAGCCCCGGAAGCGGGAGCGACGAGCAGTACTTC. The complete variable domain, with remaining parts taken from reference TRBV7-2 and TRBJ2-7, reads GAGVSQSPSNKVTEKGKDVELRCDPISGHTALYWYRQSLGQGLEFLIYFQGNSAPDKSGLPSDRFSAERTGGSVSTLTIQRTQQEDSAVYLCASSPGSGSDEQYFGPGTRLTVT.

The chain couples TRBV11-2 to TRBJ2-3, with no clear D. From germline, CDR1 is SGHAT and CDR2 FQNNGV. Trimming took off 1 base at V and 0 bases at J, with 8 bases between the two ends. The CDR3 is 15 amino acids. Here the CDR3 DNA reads TGTGCCAGCAGCTTAGGGACCCCTAGCACAGATACGCAGTATTTT. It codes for CASSLGTPSTDTQYF.

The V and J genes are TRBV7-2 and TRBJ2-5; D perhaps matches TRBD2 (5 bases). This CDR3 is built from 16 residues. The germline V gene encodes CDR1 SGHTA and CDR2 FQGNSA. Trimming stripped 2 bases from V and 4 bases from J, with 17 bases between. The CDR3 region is CASSLRGRGFGETQYF. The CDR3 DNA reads TGTGCCAGCAGCTTAAGAGGGAGAGGGTTTGGAGAGACCCAGTACTTC.

The DNA of the CDR3 is TGTGCCAGCAGCCAAGTCGGGAGGGCAGGCGGGGAGCTGTTTTTT. The encoded protein is CASSQVGRAGGELFF. The chain uses TRBV14 and TRBJ2-2, with TRBD2 identical over 8 bases. The CDR3 consists of 15 residues. V was clipped by 1 base and J by 7 bases; unmatched bases: 5. CDR1 and CDR2 (germline): SGHDN, FVKESK. The variable domain in full, with the rest retrieved from reference TRBV14 and TRBJ2-2, is EAGVTQFPSHSVIEKGQTVTLRCDPISGHDNLYWYRRVMGKEIKFLLHFVKESKQDESGMPNNRFLAERTGGTYSTLKVQPAELEDSGVYFCASSQVGRAGGELFFGEGSRLTVL.

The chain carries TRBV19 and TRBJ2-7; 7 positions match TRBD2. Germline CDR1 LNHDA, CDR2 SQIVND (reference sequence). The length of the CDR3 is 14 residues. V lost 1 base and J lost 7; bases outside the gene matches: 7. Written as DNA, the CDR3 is TGTGCCAGTAGTATAGGGGGCGGGAGTCGTGAGCAGTACTTC. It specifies CASSIGGGSREQYF.

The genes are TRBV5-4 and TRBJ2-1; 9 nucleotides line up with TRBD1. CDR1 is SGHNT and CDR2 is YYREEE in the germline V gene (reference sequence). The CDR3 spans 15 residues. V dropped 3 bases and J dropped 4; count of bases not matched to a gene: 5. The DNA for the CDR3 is TGTGCCAGCAGCTCCGGGACAGGGCTATACAATGAGCAGTTCTTC. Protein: CASSSGTGLYNEQFF.

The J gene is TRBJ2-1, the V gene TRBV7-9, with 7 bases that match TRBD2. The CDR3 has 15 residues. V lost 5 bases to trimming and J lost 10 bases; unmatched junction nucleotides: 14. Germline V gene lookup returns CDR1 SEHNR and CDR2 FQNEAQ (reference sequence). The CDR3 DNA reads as TGTGCCAGCAGCCCCGGGGAGGGCCCTCGGCGCGAGCAGTTCTTC. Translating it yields CASSPGEGPRREQFF.

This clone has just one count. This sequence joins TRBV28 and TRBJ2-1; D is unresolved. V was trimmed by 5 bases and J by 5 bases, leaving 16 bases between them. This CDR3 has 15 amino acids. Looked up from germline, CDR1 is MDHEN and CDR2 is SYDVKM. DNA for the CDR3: TGTGCCAGCAGTCCTGGGTCCTACACTGACAATGAGCAGTTCTTC. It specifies CASSPGSYTDNEQFF.

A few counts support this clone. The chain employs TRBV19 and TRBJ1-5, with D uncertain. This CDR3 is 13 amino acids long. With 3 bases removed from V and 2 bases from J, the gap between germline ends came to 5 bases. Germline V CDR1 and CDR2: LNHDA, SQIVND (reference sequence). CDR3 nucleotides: TGTGCCAGTAGTATTGTCCGCAATCAGCCCCAGCATTTT. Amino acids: CASSIVRNQPQHF.

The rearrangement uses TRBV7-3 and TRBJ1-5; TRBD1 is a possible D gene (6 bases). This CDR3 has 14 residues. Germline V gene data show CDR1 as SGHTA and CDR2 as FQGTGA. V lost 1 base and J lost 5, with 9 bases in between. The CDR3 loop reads CASSLRAGDQPQHF. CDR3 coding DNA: TGTGCCAGCAGCTTAAGGGCAGGGGATCAGCCCCAGCATTTT.

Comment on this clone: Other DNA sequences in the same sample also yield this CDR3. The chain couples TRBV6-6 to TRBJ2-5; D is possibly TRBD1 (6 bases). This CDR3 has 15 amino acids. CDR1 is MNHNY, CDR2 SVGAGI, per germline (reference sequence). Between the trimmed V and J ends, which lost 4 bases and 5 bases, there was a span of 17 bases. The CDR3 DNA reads TGTGCCAGCAGTTCCCTAGACAGGTGGGGGGAGACCCAGTACTTC. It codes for CASSSLDRWGETQYF.

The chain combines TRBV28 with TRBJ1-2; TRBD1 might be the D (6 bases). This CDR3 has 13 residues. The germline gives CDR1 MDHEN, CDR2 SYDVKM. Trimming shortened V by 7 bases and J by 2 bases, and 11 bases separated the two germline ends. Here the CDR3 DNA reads TGTGCCAGCATCGGTACAGGGAACTATGGCTACACCTTC. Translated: CASIGTGNYGYTF.

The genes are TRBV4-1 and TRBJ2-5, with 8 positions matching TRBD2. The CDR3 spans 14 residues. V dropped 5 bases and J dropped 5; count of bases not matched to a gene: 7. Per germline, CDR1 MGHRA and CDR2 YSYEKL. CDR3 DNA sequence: TGCGCCAGCAGCTTAAGCGGGAGTCGGGAGACCCAGTACTTC. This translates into CASSLSGSRETQYF.